Below are 9 T cell receptor beta chains sequenced from a single sample in a study of graft-versus-host responses after intestinal transplantation. The protocol was immunoSEQ multiplex PCR, while the TCRdb copy is restricted to in-frame clones and leaves out a portion. The sample lists about 38,000 clones, over 80% occurring once. The sample was PBMCs, taken less than 1,400 days after transplant. The receptors here all came from a human patient who received an intestinal transplant, so some T cells may come from the graft donor.

This clone was seen once. This chain uses TRBV7-8 with TRBJ1-6; no firm D call. This CDR3 is 17 amino acids long. CDR1 and CDR2 from the germline V gene are SGHVS and FQNEAQ. The germline V and J ends were trimmed by 0 bases and 0 bases, with 9 bases remaining between them. CDR3 nucleotides: TGTGCCAGCAGCTTAGCGGGGATAAGCTCCTATAATTCACCCCTCCACTTT. Translating it yields CASSLAGISSYNSPLHF.

This rearrangement joins TRBV6-5 to TRBJ1-1; D is possibly TRBD1 (5 bases). This CDR3 has 13 residues. With 3 bases removed from V and 5 bases from J, the gap between germline ends came to 10 bases. Germline loops: CDR1 MNHEY, CDR2 SVGAGI. CDR3 residues: CASSYGGWTEAFF. DNA of the CDR3: TGTGCCAGCAGTTATGGGGGATGGACTGAAGCTTTCTTT.

This chain joins TRBV6-4 and TRBJ2-2; D ambiguous. The ends were cut back, 3 bases at V and 1 base at J, with 12 bases in the middle. The CDR3 runs 16 residues. Germline loops: CDR1 MRHNA, CDR2 SNTAGT. The CDR3 loop is CASSEGVGQNTGELFF. For the CDR3, the DNA is TGTGCCAGCAGTGAAGGAGTAGGTCAGAACACCGGGGAGCTGTTTTTT.

The rearrangement joins TRBV7-3 to TRBJ2-1, with 11 bases matching TRBD1. The germline CDR1 and CDR2 sequences are SGHTA and FQGTGA. The length of the CDR3 is 17 residues. Trimming cost V 4 bases and J 8 bases; bases outside gene matches: 13. CDR3 protein: CASSSQPPGTGGDEQFF. The CDR3, as DNA: TGTGCCAGCAGCTCGCAACCCCCGGGGACAGGGGGGGATGAGCAGTTCTTC.

The CDR3 protein is CASSPTEGSYEQYF. CDR3 coding DNA: TGTGCCAGCTCACCCACTGAGGGCTCCTACGAGCAGTACTTC. J is TRBJ2-7 and V is TRBV2, with D possibly matching TRBD2 (5 bases). The V end lost 8 bases, the J end lost 0 bases, and 14 bases lay between the germline ends. Per the germline V gene, CDR1 is SNHLY and CDR2 is FYNNEI. This CDR3 has 14 residues. Full variable domain (outside the CDR3, taken from reference TRBV2 and TRBJ2-7): EPEVTQTPSHQVTQMGQEVILRCVPISNHLYFYWYRQILGQKVEFLVSFYNNEISEKSEIFDDQFSVERPDGSNFTLKIRSTKLEDSAMYFCASSPTEGSYEQYFGPGTRLTVT.

This clone was picked up one time. The chain has TRBV18 and TRBJ2-2; D is undetermined. The germline gives CDR1 KGHSH, CDR2 LQKENI. Trimming cost V 1 base and J 5 bases, with 8 bases left between them. This CDR3 contains 14 residues. The DNA for the CDR3 is TGTGCCAGCTCACCACAGGGATTGACCGGGGAGCTGTTTTTT. Its translation: CASSPQGLTGELFF.

In the case of this clone: Sequence at one end of the junction differs from germline and may be a read error. The chain recombines TRBV19 with TRBJ2-2; D call uncertain. CDR3 length: 15 residues. Germline CDR1 and CDR2: LNHDA and SQIVND (reference sequence). In DNA form, the CDR3 reads TGTGCCAGTAGTAGAGACACGCTGAACGCCGGGGAGCTGTTTTTT. This gives the protein CASSRDTLNAGELFF.

V gene TRBV27 combines with J gene TRBJ2-5; no clear D gene. V lost 5 bases and J 1 base, leaving 2 bases between the germline ends. This CDR3 has 11 amino acids. Germline CDR1 reads MNHEY; CDR2 reads SMNVEV (reference sequence). The CDR3 loop reads CASSRQETQYF. CDR3 in DNA: TGTGCCAGCAGTCGCCAAGAGACCCAGTACTTC.

The chain is built from TRBV6-5 and TRBJ1-6; D ambiguous. Deletions cut 4 bases from V and 7 bases from J, with 5 bases between. Germline CDR1 reads MNHEY; CDR2 reads SVGAGI. The CDR3 has 12 residues. In nucleotides, the CDR3 is TGTGCCAGCAGTTCGGTGAATTCACCCCTCCACTTT. It translates to CASSSVNSPLHF.